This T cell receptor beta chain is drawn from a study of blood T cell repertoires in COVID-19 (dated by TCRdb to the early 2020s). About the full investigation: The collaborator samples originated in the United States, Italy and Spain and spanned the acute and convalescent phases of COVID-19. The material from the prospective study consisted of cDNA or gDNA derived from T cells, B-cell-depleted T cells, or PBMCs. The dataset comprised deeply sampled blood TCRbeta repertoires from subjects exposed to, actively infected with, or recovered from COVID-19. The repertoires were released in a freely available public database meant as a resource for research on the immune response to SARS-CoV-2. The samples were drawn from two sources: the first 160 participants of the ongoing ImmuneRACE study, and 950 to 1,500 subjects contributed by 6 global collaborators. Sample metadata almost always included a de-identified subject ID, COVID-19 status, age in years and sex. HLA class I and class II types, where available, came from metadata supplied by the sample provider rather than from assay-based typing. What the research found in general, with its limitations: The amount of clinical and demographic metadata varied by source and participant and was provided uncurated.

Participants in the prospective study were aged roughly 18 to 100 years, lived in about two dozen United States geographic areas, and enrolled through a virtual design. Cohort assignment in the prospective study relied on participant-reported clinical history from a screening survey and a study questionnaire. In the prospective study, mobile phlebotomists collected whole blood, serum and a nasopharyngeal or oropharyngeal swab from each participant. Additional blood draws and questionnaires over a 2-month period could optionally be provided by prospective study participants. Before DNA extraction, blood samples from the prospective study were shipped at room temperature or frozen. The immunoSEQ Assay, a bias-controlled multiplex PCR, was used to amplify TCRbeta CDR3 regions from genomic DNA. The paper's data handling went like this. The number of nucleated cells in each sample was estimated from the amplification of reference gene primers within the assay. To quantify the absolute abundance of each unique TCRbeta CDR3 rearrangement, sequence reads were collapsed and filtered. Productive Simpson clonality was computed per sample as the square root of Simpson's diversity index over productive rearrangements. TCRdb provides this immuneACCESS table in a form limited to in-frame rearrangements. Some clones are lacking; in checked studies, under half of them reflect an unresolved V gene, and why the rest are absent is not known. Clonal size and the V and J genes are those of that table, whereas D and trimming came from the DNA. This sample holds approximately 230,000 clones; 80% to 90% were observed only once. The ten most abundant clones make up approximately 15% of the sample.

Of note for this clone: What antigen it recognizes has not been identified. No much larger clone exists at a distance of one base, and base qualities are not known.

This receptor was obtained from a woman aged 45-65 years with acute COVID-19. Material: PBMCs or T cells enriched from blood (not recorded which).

The CDR3 region has the sequence CASTRTGGNYGYTF. The DNA sequence is as follows: TGTGCCAGCACCCGGACAGGGGGTAACTATGGCTACACCTTC. Recombination connected TRBV6-5 to TRBJ1-2; 10 of the junction bases match TRBD1. The germline V gene sets CDR1 to MNHEY and CDR2 to SVGAGI. Counted from cysteine to phenylalanine, this CDR3 has 14 amino acids. Just CDR3 DNA is preserved here, 42 bases in frame from base 1. Germline trimming: 7 bases from V, 1 base from J; junction bases outside gene matches: 3.